The sequence of this TCR beta chain was determined in a study of T cell changes during pregnancy in multiple sclerosis (dated by TCRdb to the late 2010s). Study-wide context: In women with multiple sclerosis, the researchers looked at how the T cell repertoire shifted as pregnancy progressed.

In the case of this clone: The antigen it binds to is not known. No much larger clone is present one base from it, and per-base qualities are unavailable.

Library preparation was by the immunoSEQ multiplex PCR assay. TCRdb mirrors the immuneACCESS table, restricted to in-frame sequences. Some clones are absent from its copies; in checked studies, under half trace to an unresolved V gene, and the reason for the others is unknown. The sample table shows roughly 35,000 clones, and around 90% are seen once. The ten largest clonotypes hold 0.45% to 0.5% of the sample. CDR1 and CDR2 were assigned from the germline V gene (reference sequence) as LNHDA and SQIVND. Including the terminal cysteine and phenylalanine, the CDR3 comprises 12 residues. The DNA shown is the 36-base CDR3, in frame from base 1. V loses 5 bases, J loses 5 bases, and the germline ends lie 7 bases apart.

This receptor was taken from a female donor with multiple sclerosis, enrolled in a pregnancy study. The rearranged chain carries TRBV19 and TRBJ1-5, with an unclear D gene assignment. The sequencing used CD4+ T cells from peripheral blood mononuclear cells, collected after pregnancy. In nucleotides, the sequence is TGTGCCAGTAGTTTTACAGATCAGCCCCAGCATTTT. The resulting protein is CASSFTDQPQHF.